Listed below are T cell receptor beta chains from one sample, sequenced in a study of blood T cell repertoires in COVID-19. TCRdb's table, derived via immunoSEQ multiplex PCR, lists solely in-frame clones and lacks some. Among 200,000 or so clones, 80% to 90% were seen once, and the ten largest hold more than 3%. Material: PBMCs or T cells enriched from blood (not recorded which). These receptors originate from a woman aged 18-35 years in a cohort exposed to, infected with or recovered from COVID-19 (not recorded which). The CDR3 runs from the conserved cysteine through the conserved F or W. The D gene is left open where the match is weak. A clone size is listed for some rows: how often the clone was seen (once, few, many), or a class if it is expanded.

clone_size,j_call,d_call,v_call,cdr3_aa,cdr3_nt
NA,TRBJ2-1,TRBD2,TRBV5-4,CASSFSGNNEQFF,TGTGCCAGCAGCTTTAGCGGGAACAATGAGCAGTTCTTC
NA,TRBJ1-1,NA,TRBV30,CAWSEATGITEAFF,TGTGCCTGGAGTGAAGCAACAGGAATCACTGAAGCTTTCTTT
NA,TRBJ2-1,NA,TRBV27,CASSLRRAQPLNEQFF,TGTGCCAGCAGTTTAAGGAGGGCACAGCCTCTCAATGAGCAGTTCTTC
NA,TRBJ2-1,NA,TRBV6-1,CASSEGDSYVDNEQFF,TGTGCCAGCAGTGAAGGGGACTCCTATGTGGACAATGAGCAGTTCTTC
NA,TRBJ1-2,TRBD1,TRBV7-9,CASSTTGGMDGYTF,TGTGCCAGCAGCACGACAGGGGGGATGGATGGCTACACCTTC
few,TRBJ2-1,TRBD2,TRBV19,CASSTSGGNEQFF,TGTGCCAGTAGTACTAGCGGGGGAAATGAGCAGTTCTTC
NA,TRBJ1-1,NA,TRBV4-1,CASSQEEMNTEAFF,TGCGCCAGCAGCCAAGAGGAGATGAACACTGAAGCTTTCTTT
NA,TRBJ2-2,TRBD2,TRBV28,CASLPPGGGFRELFF,TGTGCCAGCCTTCCCCCTGGCGGGGGGTTTCGGGAGCTGTTTTTT
NA,TRBJ1-2,NA,TRBV10-3,CAISEQGQFNYGYTF,TGTGCCATCAGTGAGCAGGGCCAGTTTAACTATGGCTACACCTTC
few,TRBJ2-2,TRBD2,TRBV9,CASRSTSGGARGTGELFF,TGTGCCAGCAGATCGACTAGCGGGGGGGCCAGGGGCACCGGGGAGCTGTTTTTT
NA,TRBJ2-3,TRBD2,TRBV30,CAWSGLAGVSDTQYF,TGTGCCTGGAGTGGCCTAGCGGGAGTTTCAGATACGCAGTATTTT
NA,TRBJ2-5,NA,TRBV29-1,CSVERTRQETQYF,TGCAGCGTTGAAAGAACCAGACAAGAGACCCAGTACTTC
NA,TRBJ1-4,NA,TRBV6-5,CASSYGGGTNEKLFF,TGTGCCAGCAGTTATGGTGGGGGCACTAATGAAAAACTGTTTTTT
NA,TRBJ1-5,NA,TRBV3-1/TRBV3-2,CASSRSTGGEAQPQHF,TGTGCCAGCAGTCGCTCAACCGGGGGGGAAGCTCAGCCCCAGCATTTT
NA,TRBJ1-1,TRBD1,TRBV18,CASSLDRDEAFF,TGTGCCAGCTCACTAGACAGGGATGAAGCTTTCTTT
NA,TRBJ2-7,TRBD1,TRBV7-9,CASSTWTGNYEQYF,TGTGCCAGCAGCACTTGGACAGGGAACTACGAGCAGTACTTC
NA,TRBJ2-7,NA,TRBV6-5,CASQEGSAYEQYF,TGTGCCAGCCAGGAGGGTTCTGCCTACGAGCAGTACTTC
NA,TRBJ2-1,TRBD2,TRBV24-1,CATSDFGTGLDYNEQFF,TGTGCCACCAGTGATTTTGGTACGGGACTAGACTACAATGAGCAGTTCTTC
once,TRBJ2-1,TRBD2,TRBV10-3,CAISVEGGTYNEQFF,TGTGCCATCAGTGTTGAGGGAGGGACCTACAATGAGCAGTTCTTC
NA,TRBJ2-5,NA,TRBV7-3,CASSSGLGETQYF,TGTGCCAGCAGCTCCGGACTCGGGGAGACCCAGTACTTC
NA,TRBJ2-7,NA,TRBV11-2,CASSLISQTYEQYF,TGTGCCAGCAGCTTAATTTCGCAGACCTACGAGCAGTACTTC
NA,TRBJ1-4,TRBD1,TRBV9,CASSFRQGAGEKLFF,TGTGCCAGCAGCTTCCGACAGGGAGCAGGGGAAAAACTGTTTTTT
NA,TRBJ1-2,NA,TRBV5-1,CASSLDTEGGYTF,TGCGCCAGCAGCTTGGACACTGAGGGTGGCTACACCTTC
NA,TRBJ1-2,TRBD1,TRBV4-1,CATTRGQGEGFGYTF,TGCGCCACCACTAGAGGACAGGGGGAAGGCTTTGGCTACACCTTC
NA,TRBJ1-1,TRBD1,TRBV19,CASSIWTGQTEAFF,TGTGCCAGTAGTATATGGACAGGGCAGACTGAAGCTTTCTTT
NA,TRBJ1-4,TRBD1,TRBV28,CASSSGQGAREKLFF,TGTGCCAGCAGTTCCGGACAGGGGGCAAGAGAAAAACTGTTTTTT
NA,TRBJ1-5,TRBD1,TRBV15,CATSNWTGLNQPQHF,TGTGCCACCAGCAACTGGACAGGGCTAAATCAGCCCCAGCATTTT
few,TRBJ2-5,NA,TRBV7-2,CASSAPGRETQYF,TGTGCCAGCAGCGCCCCTGGGCGAGAGACCCAGTACTTC
NA,TRBJ1-5,TRBD1,TRBV7-8,CASSLYRGRSNQPQHF,TGTGCCAGCAGCTTATACAGGGGACGGAGCAATCAGCCCCAGCATTTT
NA,TRBJ1-1,NA,TRBV7-9,CASSPNGGLGTEAFF,TGTGCCAGCAGCCCCAATGGGGGACTGGGCACTGAAGCTTTCTTT
once,TRBJ2-3,TRBD2,TRBV6-5,CASSYSGRRDTQYF,TGTGCCAGCAGTTACAGCGGGAGGAGGGATACGCAGTATTTT
NA,TRBJ1-5,NA,TRBV5-1,CASSLGGDQPQHF,TGCGCCAGCAGCTTGGGAGGCGATCAGCCCCAGCATTTT
NA,TRBJ1-2,TRBD1,TRBV24-1,CATSGQGNYGYTF,TGTGCCACCAGTGGACAGGGGAACTATGGCTACACCTTC
NA,TRBJ2-3,TRBD2,TRBV9,CASSGGTSGFTDTQYF,TGTGCCAGCAGCGGGGGGACTAGCGGTTTCACAGATACGCAGTATTTT
NA,TRBJ1-1,NA,TRBV7-2,CASSFTGNTEAFF,TGTGCCAGCAGCTTTACAGGGAACACTGAAGCTTTCTTT
NA,TRBJ2-1,TRBD2,TRBV7-3,CASSLALAGDNEQFF,TGTGCCAGCAGCTTAGCACTAGCGGGGGACAATGAGCAGTTCTTC
NA,TRBJ2-7,NA,TRBV5-1,CASSLEQGTYEQYF,TGCGCCAGCAGCTTGGAACAGGGAACCTACGAGCAGTACTTC
NA,TRBJ1-1,NA,TRBV6-5,CASRQERNTEAFF,TGTGCCAGCCGACAGGAGAGGAACACTGAAGCTTTCTTT